The 21 T cell receptor beta chains listed next were all sequenced from one sample in a study of T cell repertoires in cytomegalovirus infection. In TCRdb, the reads were re-called with MiXCR into one record per CDR3 protein. This sample yields some 350,000 distinct CDR3 sequences, of which 15% to 20% are seen a single time; 7.5% to 9.5% belongs to the top ten. The material sequenced was PBMCs. The source of these receptors is a human donor in good health (CMV status not recorded). Some clones in this sample may be carry-over from other donors' samples.

This clonotype was counted a few times. The genes are TRBV6-5 and TRBJ2-2, with 8 positions matching TRBD2. The J segment lost 2 bases and the V segment lost 0 bases, leaving 11 bases of the junction unmatched. CDR1 is MNHEY and CDR2 is SVGAGI in the germline V gene. There are 19 residues in the CDR3. The CDR3 loop reads CASSYSWGGGTANTGELFF. As DNA, the CDR3 is TGTGCCAGCAGTTACTCGTGGGGCGGGGGGACCGCCAACACCGGGGAGCTGTTTTTT.

This clonotype was seen repeatedly, ten times or more. The chain links TRBV7-2 to TRBJ1-4; D gene ambiguous. The germline CDR1 and CDR2 sequences are SGHTA and FQGNSA. The CDR3 has 16 amino acids. Trimming took off 4 bases at V and 0 bases at J, with 12 bases between the two ends. The CDR3 sequence is CASSYIPGATNEKLFF. CDR3 sequence (DNA): TGTGCCAGCAGCTACATACCGGGAGCAACTAATGAAAAACTGTTTTTT.

This clonotype was recorded many times. The DNA for the CDR3 is TGTGCCAGCAGCTTGGGGGAACTGGATACGCAGTATTTT. Translated: CASSLGELDTQYF. The gene calls are TRBV7-2 and TRBJ2-3; possibly TRBD1 or TRBD2 for D (5 bases each). Germline CDR1 reads SGHTA; CDR2 reads FQGNSA. Trimming took 3 bases from V and 6 from J, leaving 10 bases between them. This CDR3 is 13 amino acids long.

This clonotype was observed many times. The chain carries TRBV19 and TRBJ2-3; D gene unclear. The CDR3 is made up of 14 amino acids. Germline loops: CDR1 LNHDA, CDR2 SQIVND (reference sequence). Between the trimmed V and J ends, which lost 2 bases and 0 bases, there was a span of 6 bases. CDR3 protein: CASSISSSTDTQYF. CDR3 nucleotide sequence: TGTGCCAGTAGTATATCGTCCAGCACAGATACGCAGTATTTT.

This clonotype was detected only a few times. The rearrangement joins TRBV27 to TRBJ2-5; a weak D match, TRBD1 (5 bases). V was cut by 5 bases and J by 3 bases, with 10 bases left in between. CDR1 and CDR2 from the germline V gene are MNHEY and SMNVEV (reference sequence). The CDR3 spans 13 residues. CDR3 loop: CASSPVTEETQYF. In DNA, the CDR3 is TGTGCCAGCAGTCCCGTGACAGAAGAGACCCAGTACTTC.

This clonotype appeared many times. One end of the junction varies from germline; a read error may be responsible. The chain couples TRBV6-1 to TRBJ2-7, with TRBD2 as a possible D gene (5 bases). Germline CDR1 reads MNHNS; CDR2 reads SASEGT. CDR3 length: 11 amino acids. The CDR3 DNA is TGTGCCAGCAGTGAGAGCGGCCGGGCACGCTTC. Its protein product is CASSESGRARF.

This rearrangement joins TRBV6-1 to TRBJ2-3; tentatively, D is TRBD1 (6 bases). Per the germline V gene, CDR1 is MNHNS and CDR2 is SASEGT. Trimming shortened V by 5 bases and J by 5 bases, and 17 bases separated the two germline ends. This CDR3 has 15 residues. The CDR3, as DNA: TGTGCCAGCAGTTTTAGCCGTCAGACAGGAGATACGCAGTATTTT. This encodes CASSFSRQTGDTQYF.

This clonotype was picked up a small number of times. This chain's CDR3 is CSVKPTSSVPEQFF. The CDR3 coding sequence is TGCAGCGTCAAACCGACTAGTTCTGTTCCTGAGCAGTTCTTC. V gene TRBV29-1 combines with J gene TRBJ2-1; maybe TRBD2 (6 bases). CDR3 length: 14 amino acids. V dropped 6 bases and J dropped 9 bases, with 21 bases sitting between them. Germline CDR1 SQVTM, CDR2 ANQGSEA.

Many counts were recorded for this clonotype. The CDR3 reads CASSPWTEQFF. The DNA for the CDR3 is TGTGCCAGCAGCCCCTGGACGGAGCAGTTCTTC. This chain uses TRBV7-2 with TRBJ2-1, with D unclear. The length of the CDR3 is 11 residues. Trimming pared 5 bases from V and 10 bases from J, leaving 9 bases between. From germline, CDR1 is SGHTA and CDR2 FQGNSA.

In its sample, this clonotype was seen many times. The rearrangement links TRBV6-1 to TRBJ2-3; D could derive from TRBD1 or TRBD2 (6 bases each). V dropped 6 bases and J dropped 0 bases, with 13 bases sitting between them. CDR1 MNHNS and CDR2 SASEGT come from the germline V gene. This CDR3 spans 15 amino acids. The CDR3 DNA is TGTGCCAGCAGAGGGGGGACACCCAGCACAGATACGCAGTATTTT. It yields the protein CASRGGTPSTDTQYF.

This chain links TRBV7-8 with TRBJ1-3; the match to TRBD1 covers 8 bases. There are 17 residues in the CDR3. The V and J ends lost 5 bases and 0 bases, in that order; junction bases with no gene match: 9. The germline V gene has CDR1 SGHVS and CDR2 FQNEAQ. CDR3 amino acids: CASSTGGPRRSGNTIYF. Here the CDR3 DNA reads TGTGCCAGCAGCACAGGGGGTCCGCGCCGCTCTGGAAACACCATATATTTT.

The V call is TRBV2, the J call TRBJ1-3; D remains unclear. The germline CDR1 and CDR2 sequences are SNHLY and FYNNEI. The V gene lost 1 base and the J gene lost 3 bases, with 16 bases spanning the gap. The CDR3 length is 17 residues. CDR3 residues: CASSEESVGVGGNTIYF. The CDR3 DNA reads as TGTGCCAGCAGTGAAGAATCCGTGGGAGTTGGTGGAAACACCATATATTTT.

The J gene is TRBJ2-7, the V gene TRBV3-1; unclear D gene. CDR1 is LGHDT, CDR2 YNNKEL, per germline (reference sequence). With 5 bases removed from V and 5 bases from J, the gap between germline ends came to 10 bases. The CDR3 covers 12 residues. The CDR3 bases are TGTGCCAGCAGCTTTCAAACGGACGAGCAGTACTTC. Residues: CASSFQTDEQYF.

The rearrangement uses TRBV19 and TRBJ2-1, with 8 positions matching TRBD2. J lost 9 bases, V lost 2 bases, and 12 bases had no gene match. The CDR3 contains 16 residues. Germline V gives CDR1 LNHDA, CDR2 SQIVND (reference sequence). The CDR3 loop is CASSIRPGLVDVEQFF. The CDR3 DNA reads TGTGCCAGTAGTATACGTCCGGGACTAGTCGACGTTGAGCAGTTCTTC.

The J gene is TRBJ2-1, the V gene TRBV18; 9 nucleotides line up with TRBD2. Germline values: CDR1 KGHSH, CDR2 LQKENI. This CDR3 comprises 17 residues. The V and J ends lost 3 bases and 5 bases, in that order; junction bases with no gene match: 11. This chain's CDR3 is CASSPNLAGTANNEQFF. The DNA for the CDR3 is TGTGCCAGCTCACCGAACCTAGCGGGAACCGCCAACAATGAGCAGTTCTTC.

This chain connects TRBV11-2 to TRBJ2-1; 12 nucleotides line up with TRBD2. Germline CDR1 and CDR2: SGHAT and FQNNGV. This CDR3 is built from 14 residues. Trimming removed 9 bases from V and 9 bases from J; junction bases left unmatched: 9. CDR3 amino acids: CASVLAGGYGEQFF. CDR3 nucleotide sequence: TGTGCCAGTGTACTAGCGGGAGGTTACGGTGAGCAGTTCTTC.

This clonotype occurred many times. This chain uses TRBV12-5 with TRBJ1-5, with D unresolved. The CDR3 has 14 amino acids. From germline, CDR1 is LGHNT and CDR2 FRNRAP. The V end lost 7 bases, the J end lost 0 bases, and 10 bases lay between the germline ends. The CDR3 reads CASASTVSNQPQHF. DNA of the CDR3: TGTGCTAGTGCCTCGACGGTTAGCAATCAGCCCCAGCATTTT.

This clonotype was found a few times. The rearrangement joins TRBV28 to TRBJ2-1; no firm D call. This CDR3 spans 13 amino acids. V was pared by 8 bases and J by 9 bases, with 17 bases between. Germline assignment: CDR1 MDHEN and CDR2 SYDVKM. In nucleotides, the CDR3 is TGTGCCAGCCGGACCCCCTCTAGGGCTGAGCAGTTCTTC. This encodes CASRTPSRAEQFF.

This rearrangement joins TRBV28 to TRBJ2-7; perhaps D is TRBD1 or TRBD2 (6 bases each). Germline-derived CDR1 and CDR2 are MDHEN and SYDVKM. The length of the CDR3 is 15 residues. Trimming took off 3 bases at V and 2 bases at J, with 14 bases between the two ends. DNA of the CDR3: TGTGCCAGCAGTTTGCCGGGGGCAGGGACCTACGAGCAGTACTTC. It is translated as CASSLPGAGTYEQYF. Supplemented by reference TRBV28 and TRBJ2-7, the full variable domain reads DVKVTQSSRYLVKRTGEKVFLECVQDMDHENMFWYRQDPGLGLRLIYFSYDVKMKEKGDIPEGYSVSREKKERFSLILESASTNQTSMYLCASSLPGAGTYEQYFGPGTRLTVT.

The chain carries TRBV27 and TRBJ1-6; D not resolved. This CDR3 contains 15 residues. CDR1 is MNHEY and CDR2 is SMNVEV in the germline V gene (reference sequence). Trimming pared 3 bases from V and 7 bases from J, leaving 13 bases between. This chain's CDR3 is CASSFISERNSPLHF. DNA of the CDR3: TGTGCCAGCAGTTTCATATCTGAACGGAATTCACCCCTCCACTTT.

This clonotype showed up many times. The V and J genes are TRBV15 and TRBJ2-2, with D uncertain. The CDR3 is 13 amino acids. The V gene's germline CDR1 is LNHNV and CDR2 YYDKDF (reference sequence). Trimming took off 1 base at V and 8 bases at J, with 8 bases between the two ends. Written as DNA, the CDR3 is TGTGCCACCAGCAGAGCCGCCCCTGGGGAGCTGTTTTTT. It encodes CATSRAAPGELFF. Variable domain in full (rest from reference TRBV15 and TRBJ2-2): DAMVIQNPRYQVTQFGKPVTLSCSQTLNHNVMYWYQQKSSQAPKLLFHYYDKDFNNEADTPDNFQSRRPNTSFCFLDIRSPGLGDTAMYLCATSRAAPGELFFGEGSRLTVL.